The 14 T cell receptor beta chains listed next were all sequenced from one sample in a study of metastatic and nonmetastatic thyroid tumors (dated by TCRdb to the early 2020s). No treatment had been received by any patient before thyroid surgery. The library was made by PCR. Sequencing was performed on an Illumina HiSeq 4000. TCRdb handled the public reads itself, with Q25 trimming in fastp and clone calling in MiXCR, and kept productive beta chains. The sample profile shows tens of thousands of clones; under 30% of them were found once. Approximately 10% of the sample lies in the top ten. Input material: blood. The receptors come from a male donor with papillary thyroid cancer or a benign thyroid nodule (not recorded which). Some clones in this sample may be carry-over from other donors' samples.

The chain joins TRBV6-2 or TRBV6-3 to TRBJ2-7, with TRBD2 identical over 8 bases. CDR3 length equals 14 residues. CDR1 MNHEY and CDR2 SVGEGT come from the germline V gene. Losses at the gene ends were 7 bases for V and 0 bases for J; bases not matched to a gene: 5. This chain's CDR3 is CASTVGRASYEQYF. CDR3 DNA: TGTGCCAGCACCGTCGGGAGGGCCTCCTACGAGCAGTACTTC.

V usage is TRBV9 and J usage is TRBJ2-2; D may be TRBD1 (6 bases). Trimming pared 4 bases from V and 7 bases from J, leaving 14 bases between. Per the germline V gene, CDR1 is SGDLS and CDR2 is YYNGEE. CDR3 length: 14 residues. Here the CDR3 reads CASSFRGAGGELFF. Written as DNA, the CDR3 is TGTGCCAGCAGCTTCAGGGGTGCAGGCGGGGAGCTGTTTTTT.

The chain carries TRBV10-2 and TRBJ1-3; no clear D gene. This CDR3 has 20 amino acids. Per germline, CDR1 WSHSY and CDR2 SAAADI. The V gene lost 3 bases and the J gene lost 0 bases, with 24 bases spanning the gap. CDR3 loop: CASSEYPLGVFSDSGNTIYF. The CDR3, as DNA: TGCGCCAGCAGTGAATACCCCCTCGGGGTCTTTTCTGACTCTGGAAACACCATATATTTT.

This clone was seen more than once but under ten times. The V gene is TRBV6-1, the J gene TRBJ2-6; D could derive from TRBD1 or TRBD2 (6 bases each). Looked up from germline, CDR1 is MNHNS and CDR2 is SASEGT. The CDR3 contains 15 residues. V was shortened by 6 bases and J by 0 bases, with 9 bases between the two germline ends. The CDR3 DNA sequence: TGTGCCAGCAGCCGGGGGCCCTCTGGGGCCAACGTCCTGACTTTC. Protein sequence: CASSRGPSGANVLTF.

This clone was seen many times. The chain is built from TRBV7-8 and TRBJ2-1; TRBD2 aligns across 9 bases. This CDR3 comprises 16 residues. The V gene's germline CDR1 is SGHVS and CDR2 FQNEAQ. The V gene end was trimmed by 5 bases and the J gene end by 4 bases; junction bases not matched to a gene: 9. The CDR3 DNA sequence: TGTGCCAGCAGCCACACCATGACTAGCGGATACAATGAGCAGTTCTTC. As protein: CASSHTMTSGYNEQFF.

The rearrangement joins TRBV27 to TRBJ1-4; weak D call: TRBD1 (6 bases). The germline gives CDR1 MNHEY, CDR2 SMNVEV (reference sequence). The CDR3 spans 16 residues. Trimming took off 4 bases at V and 8 bases at J, with 20 bases between the two ends. This chain's CDR3 is CASSSLQGERTEKLFF. DNA for the CDR3: TGTGCCAGCAGTTCGTTACAGGGTGAACGAACCGAAAAACTGTTTTTT.

The chain employs TRBV5-1 and TRBJ2-7; TRBD2 matches 8 bases. The length of the CDR3 is 14 residues. Germline assignment: CDR1 SGHRS and CDR2 YFSETQ. The J segment lost 4 bases and the V segment lost 2 bases, leaving 5 bases of the junction unmatched. Written as DNA, the CDR3 is TGCGCCAGCAGCTTAGCGGGAGAGATGTACGAGCAGTACTTC. Its translation: CASSLAGEMYEQYF. The variable domain in full, completed from reference TRBV5-1 and TRBJ2-7, reads KAGVTQTPRYLIKTRGQQVTLSCSPISGHRSVSWYQQTPGQGLQFLFEYFSETQRNKGNFPGRFSGRQFSNSRSEMNVSTLELGDSALYLCASSLAGEMYEQYFGPGTRLTVT.

This clone was detected many times. V and J are TRBV20-1 and TRBJ2-7; 8 bases agree with TRBD1. The CDR3 is 12 residues long. Germline assignment: CDR1 DFQATT and CDR2 SNEGSKA (reference sequence). The junction had 3 bases not matched to a gene; V was cut back by 6 bases and J by 2 bases. CDR3: CSATDRAYEQYF. CDR3 sequence (DNA): TGCAGTGCCACGGACAGGGCCTACGAGCAGTACTTC.

This clone was counted only a few times. The same CDR3 is also encoded by other DNA sequences in this sample. The chain has TRBV27 and TRBJ2-2, with 12 bases matching TRBD1. The junction had 10 bases not matched to a gene; V was cut back by 6 bases and J by 11 bases. CDR3 length equals 15 residues. Germline V CDR1 and CDR2: MNHEY, SMNVEV (reference sequence). The CDR3 sequence: CASRSGTGGGGELFF. The DNA of the CDR3 is TGTGCCAGCAGAAGTGGGACAGGGGGCGGCGGAGAGCTGTTTTTT.

Ten or more counts support this clone. The CDR3 sequence is CASSLLGLEQYF. The CDR3 region has the DNA TGCGCCAGCAGCTTGTTGGGGCTCGAGCAGTACTTC. This rearrangement joins TRBV5-1 to TRBJ2-7, with TRBD1 as a possible D gene (5 bases). This CDR3 is built from 12 residues. Germline V gene sequence: CDR1 SGHRS, CDR2 YFSETQ. Deletions cut 1 base from V and 6 bases from J, with 8 bases between. The full variable domain, its missing parts supplied by reference TRBV5-1 and TRBJ2-7, is KAGVTQTPRYLIKTRGQQVTLSCSPISGHRSVSWYQQTPGQGLQFLFEYFSETQRNKGNFPGRFSGRQFSNSRSEMNVSTLELGDSALYLCASSLLGLEQYFGPGTRLTVT.

The V and J genes are TRBV11-2 and TRBJ2-7; 9 positions agree with TRBD1. The length of the CDR3 is 12 residues. The germline V gene has CDR1 SGHAT and CDR2 FQNNGV. V was clipped by 4 bases and J by 7 bases; unmatched bases: 2. CDR3 sequence (DNA): TGTGCCAGCAGCTACAGGGGGCGTGAGCAGTACTTC. The encoded protein is CASSYRGREQYF.

This rearrangement joins TRBV18 to TRBJ2-3; 8 nucleotides match TRBD1. The CDR3 consists of 16 residues. The junction had 6 bases not matched to a gene; V was cut back by 3 bases and J by 1 base. Germline V gives CDR1 KGHSH, CDR2 LQKENI. In nucleotides, the CDR3 is TGTGCCAGCTCACCTGTTATGGACAGGGGCACAGATACGCAGTATTTT. Its translation: CASSPVMDRGTDTQYF.

This clone was counted many times. A much larger clone differs from this one at a single base, so this may be a read error. The chain employs TRBV28 and TRBJ1-2; possibly TRBD1 for D (6 bases). V was trimmed by 5 bases and J by 8 bases, leaving 18 bases between them. The CDR3 is 14 amino acids. Germline assignment: CDR1 MDHEN and CDR2 SYDVKM. The CDR3 sequence is CASSGSRGAGGYTF. CDR3 nucleotide sequence: TGTGCCAGCAGTGGATCACGGGGGGCGGGGGGCTACACCTTC.

Ten or more counts support this clone. The chain has TRBV27 and TRBJ1-2, with D tentatively TRBD1 (6 bases). Germline CDR1 and CDR2: MNHEY and SMNVEV (reference sequence). Trimming cost V 5 bases and J 4 bases, with 11 bases left between them. This CDR3 has 13 amino acids. CDR3 nucleotide sequence: TGTGCCAGCAGTCAGACAGGCCCCTATGGCTACACCTTC. Protein product: CASSQTGPYGYTF.